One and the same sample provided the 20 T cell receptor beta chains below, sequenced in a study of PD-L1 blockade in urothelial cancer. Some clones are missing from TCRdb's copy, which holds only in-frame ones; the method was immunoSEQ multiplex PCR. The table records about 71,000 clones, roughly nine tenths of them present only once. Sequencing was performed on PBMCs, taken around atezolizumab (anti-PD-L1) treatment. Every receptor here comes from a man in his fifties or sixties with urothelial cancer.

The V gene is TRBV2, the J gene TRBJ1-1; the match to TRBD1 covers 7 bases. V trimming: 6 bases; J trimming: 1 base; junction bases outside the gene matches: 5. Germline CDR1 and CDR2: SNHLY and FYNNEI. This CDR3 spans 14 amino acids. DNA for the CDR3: TGTGCCAGCAGCACCGGGACAGAGAACACTGAAGCTTTCTTT. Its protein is CASSTGTENTEAFF.

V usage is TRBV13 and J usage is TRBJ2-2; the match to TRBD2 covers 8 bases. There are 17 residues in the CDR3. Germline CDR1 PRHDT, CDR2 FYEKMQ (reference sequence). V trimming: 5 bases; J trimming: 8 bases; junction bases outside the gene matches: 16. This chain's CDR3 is CASSPAGGAGDLGELFF. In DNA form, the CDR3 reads TGTGCCAGCAGCCCCGCGGGGGGAGCGGGAGATCTTGGGGAGCTGTTTTTT.

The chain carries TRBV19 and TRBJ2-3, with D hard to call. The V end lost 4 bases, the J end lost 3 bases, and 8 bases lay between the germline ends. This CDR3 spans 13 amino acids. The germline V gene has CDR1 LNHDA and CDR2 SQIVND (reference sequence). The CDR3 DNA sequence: TGTGCCAGTAGTAGCCAGGCAACAGATACGCAGTATTTT. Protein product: CASSSQATDTQYF.

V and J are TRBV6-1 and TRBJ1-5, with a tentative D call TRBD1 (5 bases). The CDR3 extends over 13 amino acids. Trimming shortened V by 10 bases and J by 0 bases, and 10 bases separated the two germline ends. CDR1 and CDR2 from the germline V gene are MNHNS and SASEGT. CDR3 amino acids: CATQGFSNQPQHF. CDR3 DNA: TGTGCCACTCAGGGATTTAGCAATCAGCCCCAGCATTTT.

The CDR3 is CASSLSLGRDTQYF. In DNA, the CDR3 is TGTGCCAGCAGCTTGAGCTTGGGGCGAGATACGCAGTATTTT. The chain is built from TRBV5-8 and TRBJ2-3, with D possibly matching TRBD1 (5 bases). The CDR3 consists of 14 residues. CDR1 and CDR2 (germline): SGHTS, YDEGEE. V lost 1 base to trimming and J lost 5 bases, with 11 bases between them.

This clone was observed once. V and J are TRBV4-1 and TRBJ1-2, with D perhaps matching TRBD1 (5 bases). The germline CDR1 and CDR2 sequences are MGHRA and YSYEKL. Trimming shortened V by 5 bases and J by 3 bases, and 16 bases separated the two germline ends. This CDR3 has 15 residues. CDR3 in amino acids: CASSSTSRADYGYTF. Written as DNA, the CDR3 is TGCGCCAGCAGCTCCACGAGCAGGGCCGACTATGGCTACACCTTC.

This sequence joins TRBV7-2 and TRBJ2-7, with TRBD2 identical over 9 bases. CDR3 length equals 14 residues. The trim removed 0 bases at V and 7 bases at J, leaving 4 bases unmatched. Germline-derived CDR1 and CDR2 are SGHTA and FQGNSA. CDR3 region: CASSLASGSWEQYF. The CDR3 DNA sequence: TGTGCCAGCAGCTTAGCTAGCGGGAGTTGGGAGCAGTACTTC.

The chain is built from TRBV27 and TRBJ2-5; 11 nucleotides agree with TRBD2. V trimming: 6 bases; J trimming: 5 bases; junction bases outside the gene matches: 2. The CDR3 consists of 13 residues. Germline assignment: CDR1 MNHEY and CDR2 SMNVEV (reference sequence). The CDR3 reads CASRPSGRETQYF. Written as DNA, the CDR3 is TGTGCCAGCAGGCCTAGCGGGAGGGAGACCCAGTACTTC.

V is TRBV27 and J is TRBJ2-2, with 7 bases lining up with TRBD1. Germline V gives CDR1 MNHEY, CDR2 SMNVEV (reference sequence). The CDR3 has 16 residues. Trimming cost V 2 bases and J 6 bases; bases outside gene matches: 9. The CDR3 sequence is CASSLEQGLVPGELFF. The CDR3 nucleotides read TGTGCCAGCAGTTTAGAACAGGGGTTAGTTCCCGGGGAGCTGTTTTTT.

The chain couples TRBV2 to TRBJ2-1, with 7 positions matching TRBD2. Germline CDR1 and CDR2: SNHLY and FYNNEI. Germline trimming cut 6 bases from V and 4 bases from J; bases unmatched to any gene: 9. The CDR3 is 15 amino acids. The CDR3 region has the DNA TGTGCCAGCAGACCCGGGACTACCGAATACAATGAGCAGTTCTTC. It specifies CASRPGTTEYNEQFF.

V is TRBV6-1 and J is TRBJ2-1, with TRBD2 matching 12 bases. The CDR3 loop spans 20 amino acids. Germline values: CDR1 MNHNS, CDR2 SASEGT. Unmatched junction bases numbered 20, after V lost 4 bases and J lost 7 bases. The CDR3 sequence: CASSGRLAGAPGRLNNEQFF. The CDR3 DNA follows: TGTGCCAGCAGTGGGCGACTAGCGGGAGCCCCAGGTCGTTTAAATAATGAGCAGTTCTTC.

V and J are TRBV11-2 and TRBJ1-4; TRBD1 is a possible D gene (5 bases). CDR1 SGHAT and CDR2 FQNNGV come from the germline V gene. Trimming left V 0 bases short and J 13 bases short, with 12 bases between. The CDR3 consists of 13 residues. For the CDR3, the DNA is TGTGCCAGCAGCTTAGATAATCGCGGGGGACTGTTTTTT. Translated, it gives CASSLDNRGGLFF.

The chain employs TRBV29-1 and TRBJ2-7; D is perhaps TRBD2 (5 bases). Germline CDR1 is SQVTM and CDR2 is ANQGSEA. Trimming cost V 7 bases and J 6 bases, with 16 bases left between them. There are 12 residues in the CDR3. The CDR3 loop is CSAYAGASEQYF. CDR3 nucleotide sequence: TGCAGCGCCTACGCGGGCGCTTCCGAGCAGTACTTC.

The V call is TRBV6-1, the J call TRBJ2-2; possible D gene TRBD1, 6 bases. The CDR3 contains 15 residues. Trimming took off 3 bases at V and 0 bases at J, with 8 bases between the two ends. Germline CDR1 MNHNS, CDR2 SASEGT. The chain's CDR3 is CASSDYRANTGELFF. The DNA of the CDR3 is TGTGCCAGCAGTGACTACAGGGCGAACACCGGGGAGCTGTTTTTT.

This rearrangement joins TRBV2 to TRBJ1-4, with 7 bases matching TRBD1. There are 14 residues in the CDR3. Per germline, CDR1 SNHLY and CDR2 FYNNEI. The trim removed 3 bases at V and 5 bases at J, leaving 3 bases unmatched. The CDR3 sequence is CASSELTGNEKLFF. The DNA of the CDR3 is TGTGCCAGCAGTGAGCTGACAGGGAATGAAAAACTGTTTTTT.

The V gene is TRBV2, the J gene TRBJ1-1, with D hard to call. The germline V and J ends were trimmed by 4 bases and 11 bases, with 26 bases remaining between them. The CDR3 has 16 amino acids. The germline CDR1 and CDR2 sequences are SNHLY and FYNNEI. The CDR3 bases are TGTGCCAGCAGTGGTCGTAGCGGCCGGGCCGGGTCCGGGGCTTTCTTT. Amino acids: CASSGRSGRAGSGAFF.

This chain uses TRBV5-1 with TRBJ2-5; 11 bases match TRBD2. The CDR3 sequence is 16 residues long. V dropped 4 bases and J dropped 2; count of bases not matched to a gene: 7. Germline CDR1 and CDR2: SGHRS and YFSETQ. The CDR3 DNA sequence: TGCGCCAGCAGCCGTGAGACTAGCGGGGCGCAAGAGACCCAGTACTTC. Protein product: CASSRETSGAQETQYF.

The CDR3 reads CASSNGGGAADTQYF. The CDR3 DNA reads as TGCGCCAGCTCCAATGGGGGGGGCGCCGCAGATACGCAGTATTTT. The chain links TRBV5-1 to TRBJ2-3; D possibly corresponds to TRBD2 (7 bases). The CDR3 has 15 amino acids. Trimming removed 7 bases at V and 4 bases at J, with 19 bases between. The germline V gene encodes CDR1 SGHRS and CDR2 YFSETQ.

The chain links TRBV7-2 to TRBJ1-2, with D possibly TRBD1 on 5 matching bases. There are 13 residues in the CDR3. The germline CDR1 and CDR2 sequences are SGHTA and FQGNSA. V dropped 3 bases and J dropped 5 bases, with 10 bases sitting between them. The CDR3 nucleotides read TGTGCCAGCAGCTTGACAGCCCAGTATGGCTACACCTTC. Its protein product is CASSLTAQYGYTF. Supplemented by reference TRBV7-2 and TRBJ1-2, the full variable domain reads GAGVSQSPSNKVTEKGKDVELRCDPISGHTALYWYRQSLGQGLEFLIYFQGNSAPDKSGLPSDRFSAERTGGSVSTLTIQRTQQEDSAVYLCASSLTAQYGYTFGSGTRLTVV.

In DNA form, the CDR3 reads TGTGCCAGCAGCGTCGAGCAGGGGGCCGGGGAGCTGTTTTTT. Translating gives CASSVEQGAGELFF. The V call is TRBV7-3, the J call TRBJ2-2, with 7 bases matching TRBD1. The CDR3 is 14 amino acids. Germline V gene lookup returns CDR1 SGHTA and CDR2 FQGTGA. Trimming removed 5 bases from V and 6 bases from J; junction bases left unmatched: 6.